Below are 4 T cell receptor beta chains sequenced from a single sample in a study of blood T cell repertoires in COVID-19. The data were produced by immunoSEQ multiplex PCR, yet TCRdb's version contains in-frame clones alone and is incomplete. Seen here are under 250,000 clones, about 83% observed once, and the top ten hold approximately 6%. The sequencing input was peripheral blood. The receptors were sampled from a woman older than 75 with COVID-19, enrolled during active disease.

The chain joins TRBV18 to TRBJ2-2; no definite D call. The CDR3 extends over 16 amino acids. The germline gives CDR1 KGHSH, CDR2 LQKENI. V lost 1 base and J 4 bases, leaving 13 bases between the germline ends. CDR3 in DNA: TGTGCCAGCTCACCACAATCTCGTTCCGGCACCGGGGAGCTGTTTTTT. Translated: CASSPQSRSGTGELFF.

This rearrangement joins TRBV30 to TRBJ1-5, with no clear D. The CDR3 covers 13 residues. Germline CDR1 is GTSNPN and CDR2 is SVGIG (reference sequence). V dropped 5 bases and J dropped 2 bases, with 10 bases sitting between them. CDR3 nucleotides: TGTGCCTGGTTCCAGGCAGGCAATCAGCCCCAGCATTTT. Translated: CAWFQAGNQPQHF.

The chain uses TRBV4-3 and TRBJ1-1; TRBD1 matches 8 bases. The J segment lost 2 bases and the V segment lost 4 bases, leaving 6 bases of the junction unmatched. The CDR3 totals 15 residues. The germline V gene has CDR1 LGHNA and CDR2 YSLEER. The CDR3 DNA is TGCGCCAGCAGCCTCCTGACAGGGGTCAACACTGAAGCTTTCTTT. Translated, it gives CASSLLTGVNTEAFF.

The V and J genes are TRBV27 and TRBJ1-2, with a possible D match to TRBD1 (5 bases). The CDR3 spans 13 residues. Germline V gives CDR1 MNHEY, CDR2 SMNVEV (reference sequence). V was clipped by 5 bases and J by 3 bases, with 10 bases between them. CDR3 residues: CASSPTGYYGYTF. CDR3 bases: TGTGCCAGCAGTCCTACAGGATACTATGGCTACACCTTC.